These 10 T cell receptor beta chains share one sample of origin, sequenced in a study of blood T cells in healthy people across ages. Then a second PCR, running roughly 7 to 11 cycles, was carried out with a sample-barcoded 5' primer and a J-beta primer mix. Using its own MiXCR run on the 5' RACE reads, TCRdb lists one record per CDR3 protein. Among 700,000 to 950,000 distinct CDR3 sequences listed, 40% to 45% were seen once. Specimen: blood. The receptors stem from a woman aged 55-75 years in good health.

The chain recombines TRBV6-1 with TRBJ2-2; 11 nucleotides agree with TRBD2. Trimming at V came to 7 bases and at J to 4 bases, leaving 2 bases not matched to a gene. This CDR3 spans 14 amino acids. Germline lookup yields CDR1 MNHNS and CDR2 SASEGT. Written as DNA, the CDR3 is TGTGCCAGCAAGACTAGCGGGACCACCGGGGAGCTGTTTTTT. Translated: CASKTSGTTGELFF.

This clonotype was seen many times. The chain links TRBV7-2 to TRBJ2-1; 7 bases line up with TRBD2. CDR1 is SGHTA, CDR2 FQGNSA, per germline. This CDR3 is 14 amino acids long. V lost 3 bases, J lost 9 bases, and 8 bases stayed unmatched. CDR3 coding DNA: TGTGCCAGCAGCTTTAAGACTAGCTCCGGTGAGCAGTTCTTC. Residues: CASSFKTSSGEQFF.

The CDR3 DNA reads as TGTGCCAGTACCATGACCGGGGCCTACGAGCAGTACTTC. Translating gives CASTMTGAYEQYF. This chain uses TRBV19 with TRBJ2-4, with D maybe TRBD2 (5 bases). TRBJ2-7 matches the DNA end more closely, so the J call is doubtful. CDR1 is LNHDA, CDR2 SQIVND, per germline (reference sequence). The CDR3 length is 13 residues.

This clonotype was counted between two and nine times. V and J are TRBV20-1 and TRBJ2-7; 7 bases are a match to TRBD2. Germline assignment: CDR1 DFQATT and CDR2 SNEGSKA (reference sequence). The V and J ends lost 4 bases and 3 bases, in that order; junction bases with no gene match: 6. CDR3 length equals 13 residues. This CDR3 is CSAMRGRVYEQYF. CDR3 DNA: TGCAGTGCTATGAGAGGGAGGGTCTACGAGCAGTACTTC.

V gene TRBV10-3 combines with J gene TRBJ2-1, with 7 bases aligning to TRBD2. The CDR3 is 14 residues long. V lost 7 bases, J lost 10 bases, and 13 bases stayed unmatched. The germline V gene encodes CDR1 ENHRY and CDR2 SYGVKD. The CDR3 loop is CAIKREGLVYEQFF. CDR3 bases: TGTGCCATCAAGCGGGAAGGTCTAGTCTACGAGCAGTTCTTC.

This clonotype has more than one count but fewer than ten. The rearrangement links TRBV20-1 to TRBJ1-5, with D maybe TRBD1 (5 bases). The CDR3 length is 14 residues. CDR1 is DFQATT and CDR2 is SNEGSKA in the germline V gene (reference sequence). Between the trimmed V and J ends, which lost 4 bases and 0 bases, there was a span of 10 bases. CDR3 nucleotide sequence: TGCAGTGCTATAACAGGATATAGCAATCAGCCCCAGCATTTT. Translating it yields CSAITGYSNQPQHF.

This sequence joins TRBV2 and TRBJ1-5; D is undetermined. This CDR3 contains 14 residues. The V gene's germline CDR1 is SNHLY and CDR2 FYNNEI. V lost 7 bases to trimming and J lost 2 bases, with 12 bases between them. The CDR3 spells CASTSSSGNQPQHF. The CDR3 DNA is TGTGCCAGCACGTCATCTTCGGGCAATCAGCCCCAGCATTTT.

On this clonotype: This may arise from a read error, as a much more abundant clone is one base away. This rearrangement joins TRBV20-1 to TRBJ2-6; D gene ambiguous. Trimming took off 4 bases at V and 4 bases at J, with 8 bases between the two ends. Looked up from germline, CDR1 is DFQATT and CDR2 is SNEGSKA (reference sequence). This CDR3 comprises 13 residues. CDR3 protein: CSANIQGANVLTF. DNA of the CDR3: TGCAGTGCTAACATACAGGGGGCCAACGTCCTGACTTTC.

This clonotype was counted ten times or more. This chain uses TRBV4-1 with TRBJ2-5; 7 nucleotides align to TRBD2. The CDR3 consists of 15 residues. Per the germline V gene, CDR1 is MGHRA and CDR2 is YSYEKL. The V gene end was trimmed by 3 bases and the J gene end by 5 bases; junction bases not matched to a gene: 9. The CDR3 loop is CASSHGLSGGETQYF. CDR3 bases: TGCGCCAGCAGCCATGGACTATCCGGGGGGGAGACCCAGTACTTC.

This clonotype occurred a few times. V is TRBV20-1 and J is TRBJ2-3, with 8 bases matching TRBD2. This CDR3 is built from 17 residues. The germline CDR1 and CDR2 sequences are DFQATT and SNEGSKA (reference sequence). V trimming: 4 bases; J trimming: 4 bases; junction bases outside the gene matches: 16. For the CDR3, the DNA is TGCAGTGCTACCACCACCCAGACGGGAGGGAGGTCAGATACGCAGTATTTT. Translation gives CSATTTQTGGRSDTQYF.